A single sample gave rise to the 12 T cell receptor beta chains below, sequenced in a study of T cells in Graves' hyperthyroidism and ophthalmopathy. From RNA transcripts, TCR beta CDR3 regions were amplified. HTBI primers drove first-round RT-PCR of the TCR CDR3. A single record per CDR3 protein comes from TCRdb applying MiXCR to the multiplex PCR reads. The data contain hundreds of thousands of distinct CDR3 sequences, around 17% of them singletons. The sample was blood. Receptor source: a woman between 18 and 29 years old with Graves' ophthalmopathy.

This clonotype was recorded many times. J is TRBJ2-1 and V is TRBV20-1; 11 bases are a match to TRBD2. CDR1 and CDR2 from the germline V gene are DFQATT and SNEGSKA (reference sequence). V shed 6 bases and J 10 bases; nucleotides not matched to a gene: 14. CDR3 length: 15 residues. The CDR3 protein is CSAEGTSGRGVEQFF. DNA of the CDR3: TGCAGTGCCGAGGGGACTAGCGGTAGGGGGGTGGAGCAGTTCTTC.

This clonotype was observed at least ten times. Here the CDR3 DNA reads TGCGCCAGCAGCGGGATGAACTTCGGGGAGACCCAGTACTTC. Amino acids: CASSGMNFGETQYF. This chain connects TRBV5-1 to TRBJ2-5, with D unresolved. The germline V gene has CDR1 SGHRS and CDR2 YFSETQ. The V and J ends lost 4 bases and 5 bases respectively, with 15 bases between them. The length of the CDR3 is 14 residues.

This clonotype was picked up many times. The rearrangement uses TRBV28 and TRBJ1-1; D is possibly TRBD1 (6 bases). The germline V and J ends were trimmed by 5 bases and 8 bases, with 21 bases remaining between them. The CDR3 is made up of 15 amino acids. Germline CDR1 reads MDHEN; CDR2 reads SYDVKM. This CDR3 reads CASSPLKDRREEAFF. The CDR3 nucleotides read TGTGCCAGCAGTCCCCTTAAAGACAGGAGGGAGGAAGCTTTCTTT.

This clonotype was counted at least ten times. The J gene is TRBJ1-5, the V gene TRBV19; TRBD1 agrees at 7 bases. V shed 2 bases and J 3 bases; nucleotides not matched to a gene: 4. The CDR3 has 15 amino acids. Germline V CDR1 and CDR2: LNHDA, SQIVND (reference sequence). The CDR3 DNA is TGTGCCAGTAGTATATCGGGACAGCACAATCAGCCCCAGCATTTT. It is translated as CASSISGQHNQPQHF.

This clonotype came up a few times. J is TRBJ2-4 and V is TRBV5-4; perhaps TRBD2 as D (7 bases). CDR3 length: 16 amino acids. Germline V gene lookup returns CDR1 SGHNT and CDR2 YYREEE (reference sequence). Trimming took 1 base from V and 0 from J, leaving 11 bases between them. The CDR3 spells CASSLNGGQAKNIQYF. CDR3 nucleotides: TGTGCCAGCAGCTTGAACGGGGGGCAAGCCAAAAACATTCAGTACTTC.

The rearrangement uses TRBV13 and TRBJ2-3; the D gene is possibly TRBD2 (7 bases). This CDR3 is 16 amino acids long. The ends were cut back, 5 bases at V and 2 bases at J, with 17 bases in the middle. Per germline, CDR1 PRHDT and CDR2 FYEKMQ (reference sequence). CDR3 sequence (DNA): TGTGCCAGCAGCGTAGACGGGCGGGGGCCCACAGATACGCAGTATTTT. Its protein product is CASSVDGRGPTDTQYF. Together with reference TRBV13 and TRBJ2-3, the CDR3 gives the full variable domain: AAGVIQSPRHLIKEKRETATLKCYPIPRHDTVYWYQQGPGQDPQFLISFYEKMQSDKGSIPDRFSAQQFSDYHSELNMSSLELGDSALYFCASSVDGRGPTDTQYFGPGTRLTVL.

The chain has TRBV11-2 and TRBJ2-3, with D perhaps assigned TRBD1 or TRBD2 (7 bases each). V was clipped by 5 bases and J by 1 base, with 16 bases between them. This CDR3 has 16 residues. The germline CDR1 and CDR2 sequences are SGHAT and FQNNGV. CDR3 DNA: TGTGCCAGCAGCCCAGGGGGGGGACTACGCACAGATACGCAGTATTTT. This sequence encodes CASSPGGGLRTDTQYF.

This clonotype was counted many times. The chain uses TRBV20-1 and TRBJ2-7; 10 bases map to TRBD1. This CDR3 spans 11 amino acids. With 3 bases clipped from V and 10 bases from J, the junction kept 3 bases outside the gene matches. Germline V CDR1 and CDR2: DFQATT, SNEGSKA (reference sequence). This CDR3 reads CSASGTGEQYF. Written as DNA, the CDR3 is TGCAGTGCTAGTGGGACAGGGGAACAGTACTTC.

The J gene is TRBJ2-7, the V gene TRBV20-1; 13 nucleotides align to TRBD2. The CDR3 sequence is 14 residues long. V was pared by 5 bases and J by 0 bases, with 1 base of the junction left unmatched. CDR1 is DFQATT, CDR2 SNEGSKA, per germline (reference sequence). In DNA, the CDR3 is TGCAGTGCTGGACTAGCGGGGGTCTCCTACGAGCAGTACTTC. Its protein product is CSAGLAGVSYEQYF.

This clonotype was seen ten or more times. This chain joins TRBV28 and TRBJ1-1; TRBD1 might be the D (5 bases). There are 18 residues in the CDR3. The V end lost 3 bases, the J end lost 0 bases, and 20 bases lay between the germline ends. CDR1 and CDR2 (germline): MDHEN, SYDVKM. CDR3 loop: CASSFGLGVPVMNTEAFF. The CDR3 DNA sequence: TGTGCCAGCAGTTTCGGGTTAGGGGTGCCCGTCATGAACACTGAAGCTTTCTTT. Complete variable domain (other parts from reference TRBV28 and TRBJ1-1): DVKVTQSSRYLVKRTGEKVFLECVQDMDHENMFWYRQDPGLGLRLIYFSYDVKMKEKGDIPEGYSVSREKKERFSLILESASTNQTSMYLCASSFGLGVPVMNTEAFFGQGTRLTVV.

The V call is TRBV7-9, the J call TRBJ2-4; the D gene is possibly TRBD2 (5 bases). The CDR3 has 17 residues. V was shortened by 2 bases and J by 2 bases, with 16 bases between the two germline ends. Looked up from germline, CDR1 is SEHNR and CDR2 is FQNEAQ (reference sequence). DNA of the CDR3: TGTGCCAGCAGCTTATCCTACCGTGGGGAGACCAAAAACATTCAGTACTTC. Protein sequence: CASSLSYRGETKNIQYF. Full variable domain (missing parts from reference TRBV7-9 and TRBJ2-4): DTGVSQNPRHKITKRGQNVTFRCDPISEHNRLYWYRQTLGQGPEFLTYFQNEAQLEKSRLLSDRFSAERPKGSFSTLEIQRTEQGDSAMYLCASSLSYRGETKNIQYFGAGTRLSVL.

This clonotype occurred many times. CDR3 nucleotide sequence: TGTGCCAGCAGCTTAGATGAGGGACTAGCGGGGTGGGGGTCCTACAATGAGCAGTTCTTC. Translated: CASSLDEGLAGWGSYNEQFF. The chain is built from TRBV7-2 and TRBJ2-1; 13 bases match TRBD2. The ends lost 1 base at V and 1 base at J; junction bases unmatched: 10. This CDR3 has 20 amino acids. Germline V lookup: CDR1 SGHTA, CDR2 FQGNSA.